The source of this T cell receptor beta chain is a study of regulatory T cells in long-lasting Graves disease. Study summary: Under 3 months of antithyroid drugs had been taken by newly diagnosed Graves' patients.

Study conclusions and caveats: New patients shared more than 950 public clonotypes, and persistent patients shared more, with about 2,700. TCR diversity in persistent Graves' patients was below that of newly diagnosed ones.

The germline V and J ends were trimmed by 5 bases and 5 bases, with 16 bases remaining between them. This CDR3 has 15 amino acids. The time point: newly diagnosed GD, antithyroid drugs for less than 3 months. The TCR library was made from RNA that had been extracted from PBMCs in TRIzol. Regarding this clonotype: Antigen: not known.

Combining iRepertoire HTBI primers with Arm-PCR of CDR3 regions, the authors built TCR beta libraries. TCRdb analysed the multiplex PCR reads with MiXCR anew, one entry per CDR3 protein. The data hold a few hundred thousand distinct CDR3 sequences, with 12% observed a single time. This sample also appeared in a second study, on T cells in Graves' hyperthyroidism and ophthalmopathy. In that study: Primed by the HTBI set, a first-round RT-PCR was run on the TCR CDR3.

The starting material was peripheral blood mononuclear cells (PBMCs), obtained at new diagnosis, from a patient treated with antithyroid drugs. This receptor was identified in a woman between 18 and 29 years old with Graves disease. This chain connects TRBV12-3 or TRBV12-4 to TRBJ1-5, with unresolved D. DNA of the CDR3: TGTGCCAGCAGTCTCGGTAGAGCCAACTATCAGCCCCAGCATTTT. Protein: CASSLGRANYQPQHF.